This TCR beta chain was sequenced during a study of CD8 T cells in Susac syndrome. Study-wide points: The Susac syndrome CD4+ T cell repertoires displayed no clonal expansion.

RNA, at about 0.45 to 1 ug, was reverse transcribed with random hexamers. A single record per CDR3 protein comes from TCRdb applying MiXCR to the immunoSEQ multiplex PCR reads. The sample holds about 140,000 distinct CDR3 sequences, approximately 95% seen once. Comment on this clonotype: Its matching antigen is unknown.

CD8+ and CD4+ T cells from blood underwent TCR beta sequencing, which was carried out in a high-throughput format. The germline gives CDR1 KGHSH, CDR2 LQKENI. The ends lost 3 bases at V and 1 base at J; junction bases unmatched: 4. CDR3 length equals 15 residues. Sequences were obtained from CD4+ T cells from PBMCs. The TCR comes from a human donor with Susac syndrome. The J gene is TRBJ1-1, the V gene TRBV18; TRBD1 matches 8 bases. CDR3 nucleotides: TGTGCCAGCTCACCCAGGACAGGGCAGAACACTGAAGCTTTCTTT. Its protein product is CASSPRTGQNTEAFF.